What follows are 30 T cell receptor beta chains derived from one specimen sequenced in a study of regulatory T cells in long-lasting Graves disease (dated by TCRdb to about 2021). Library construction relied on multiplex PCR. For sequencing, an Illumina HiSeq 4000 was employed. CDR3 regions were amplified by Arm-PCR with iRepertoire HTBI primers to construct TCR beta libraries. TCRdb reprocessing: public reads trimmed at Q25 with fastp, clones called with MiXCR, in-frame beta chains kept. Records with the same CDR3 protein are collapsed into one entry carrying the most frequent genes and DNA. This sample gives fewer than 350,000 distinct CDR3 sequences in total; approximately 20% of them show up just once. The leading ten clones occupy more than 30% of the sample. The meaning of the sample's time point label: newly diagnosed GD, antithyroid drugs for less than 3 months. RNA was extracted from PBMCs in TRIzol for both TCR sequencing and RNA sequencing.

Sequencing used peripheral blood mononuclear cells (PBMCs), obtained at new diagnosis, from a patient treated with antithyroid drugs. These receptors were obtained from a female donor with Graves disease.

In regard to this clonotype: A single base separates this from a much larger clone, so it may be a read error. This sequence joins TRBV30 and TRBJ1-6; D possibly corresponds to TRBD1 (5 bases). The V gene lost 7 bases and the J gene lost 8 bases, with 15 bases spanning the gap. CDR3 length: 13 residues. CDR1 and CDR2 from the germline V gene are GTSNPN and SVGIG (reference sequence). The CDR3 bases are TGTGCCTCGAGCGACCGCAGGGATTCACCCCTCCACTTT. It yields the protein CASSDRRDSPLHF.

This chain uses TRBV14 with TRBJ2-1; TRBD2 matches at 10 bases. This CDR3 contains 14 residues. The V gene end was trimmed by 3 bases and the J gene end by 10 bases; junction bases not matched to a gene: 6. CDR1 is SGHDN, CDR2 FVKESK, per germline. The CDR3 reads CASSQSGRAKEQFF. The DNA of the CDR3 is TGTGCCAGCAGCCAGAGCGGGAGGGCCAAGGAGCAGTTCTTC.

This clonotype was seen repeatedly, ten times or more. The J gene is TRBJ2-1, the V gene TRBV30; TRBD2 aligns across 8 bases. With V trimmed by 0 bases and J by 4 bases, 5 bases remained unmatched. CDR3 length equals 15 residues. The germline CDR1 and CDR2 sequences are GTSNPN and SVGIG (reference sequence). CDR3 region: CAWSVVAGRYNEQFF. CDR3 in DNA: TGTGCCTGGAGTGTTGTAGCGGGGCGATACAATGAGCAGTTCTTC. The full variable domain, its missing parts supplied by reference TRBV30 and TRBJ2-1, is SQTIHQWPATLVQPVGSPLSLECTVEGTSNPNLYWYRQAAGRGLQLLFYSVGIGQISSEVPQNLSASRPQDRQFILSSKKLLLSDSGFYLCAWSVVAGRYNEQFFGPGTRLTVL.

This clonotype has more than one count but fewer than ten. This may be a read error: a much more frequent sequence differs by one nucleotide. CDR3 sequence (DNA): TGTGCCACCCGACCGCCGGGACAGGGGGCCAACAATGAGCAGTTCTTC. It codes for CATRPPGQGANNEQFF. The rearrangement uses TRBV27 and TRBJ2-1, with 12 bases lining up with TRBD1. Germline CDR1 is MNHEY and CDR2 is SMNVEV (reference sequence). The CDR3 totals 16 residues. V shed 10 bases, J shed 5 bases, and the junction held 12 bases outside the gene matches.

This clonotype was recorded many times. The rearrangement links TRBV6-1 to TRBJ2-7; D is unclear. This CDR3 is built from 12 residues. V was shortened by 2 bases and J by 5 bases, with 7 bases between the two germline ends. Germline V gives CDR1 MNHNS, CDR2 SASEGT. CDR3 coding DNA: TGTGCCAGCAGTGAAAATCTGGACGAGCAGTACTTC. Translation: CASSENLDEQYF.

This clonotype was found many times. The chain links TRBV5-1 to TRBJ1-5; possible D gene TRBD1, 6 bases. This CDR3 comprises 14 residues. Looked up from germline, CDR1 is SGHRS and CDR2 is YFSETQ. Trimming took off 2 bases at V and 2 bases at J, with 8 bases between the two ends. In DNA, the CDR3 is TGCGCCAGCAGCTTCTCAGGGGGCAATCAGCCCCAGCATTTT. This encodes CASSFSGGNQPQHF. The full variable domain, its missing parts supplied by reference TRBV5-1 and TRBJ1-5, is KAGVTQTPRYLIKTRGQQVTLSCSPISGHRSVSWYQQTPGQGLQFLFEYFSETQRNKGNFPGRFSGRQFSNSRSEMNVSTLELGDSALYLCASSFSGGNQPQHFGDGTRLSIL.

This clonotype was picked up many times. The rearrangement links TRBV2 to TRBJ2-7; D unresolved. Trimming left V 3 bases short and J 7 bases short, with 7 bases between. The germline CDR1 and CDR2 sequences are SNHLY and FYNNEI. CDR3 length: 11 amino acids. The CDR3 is CASSDEEEQYF. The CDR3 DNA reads TGTGCCAGCAGTGACGAGGAAGAGCAGTACTTC.

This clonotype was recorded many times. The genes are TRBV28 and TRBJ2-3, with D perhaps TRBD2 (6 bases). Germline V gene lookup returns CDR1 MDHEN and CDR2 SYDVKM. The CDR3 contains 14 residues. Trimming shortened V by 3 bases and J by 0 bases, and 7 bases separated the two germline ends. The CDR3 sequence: CASSFAGSTDTQYF. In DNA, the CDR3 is TGTGCCAGCAGTTTCGCGGGGAGCACAGATACGCAGTATTTT.

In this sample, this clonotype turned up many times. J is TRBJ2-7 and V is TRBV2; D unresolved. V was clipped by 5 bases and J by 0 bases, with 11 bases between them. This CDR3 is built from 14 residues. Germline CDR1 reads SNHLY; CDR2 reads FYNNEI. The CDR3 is CASSYIESSYEQYF. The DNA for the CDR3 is TGTGCCAGCAGTTACATAGAAAGCTCCTACGAGCAGTACTTC.

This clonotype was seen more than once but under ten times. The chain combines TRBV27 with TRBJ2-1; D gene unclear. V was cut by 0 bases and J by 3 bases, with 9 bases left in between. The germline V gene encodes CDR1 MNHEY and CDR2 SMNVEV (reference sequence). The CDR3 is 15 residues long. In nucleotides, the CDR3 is TGTGCCAGCAGTTTATCCAGGAGCCTCTACAATGAGCAGTTCTTC. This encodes CASSLSRSLYNEQFF.

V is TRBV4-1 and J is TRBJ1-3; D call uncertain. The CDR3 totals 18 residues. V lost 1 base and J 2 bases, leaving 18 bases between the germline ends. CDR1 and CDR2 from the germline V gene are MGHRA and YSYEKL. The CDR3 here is CASSQVSTAFVAGNTIYF. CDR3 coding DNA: TGCGCCAGCAGCCAAGTTTCAACGGCGTTTGTGGCTGGAAACACCATATATTTT.

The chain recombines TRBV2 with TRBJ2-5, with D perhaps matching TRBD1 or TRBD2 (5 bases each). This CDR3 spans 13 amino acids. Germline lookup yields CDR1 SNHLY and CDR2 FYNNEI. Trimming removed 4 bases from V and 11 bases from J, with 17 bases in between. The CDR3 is CASSAGTYNEQYF. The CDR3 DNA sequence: TGTGCCAGCAGTGCAGGGACCTACAATGAGCAGTACTTC.

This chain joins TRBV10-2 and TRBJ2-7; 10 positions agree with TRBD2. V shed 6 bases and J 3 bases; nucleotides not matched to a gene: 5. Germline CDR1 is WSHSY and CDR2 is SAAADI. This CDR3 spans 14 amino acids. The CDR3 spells CASRASGSLYEQYF. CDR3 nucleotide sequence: TGCGCCAGCAGAGCTAGCGGGAGTCTCTACGAGCAGTACTTC.

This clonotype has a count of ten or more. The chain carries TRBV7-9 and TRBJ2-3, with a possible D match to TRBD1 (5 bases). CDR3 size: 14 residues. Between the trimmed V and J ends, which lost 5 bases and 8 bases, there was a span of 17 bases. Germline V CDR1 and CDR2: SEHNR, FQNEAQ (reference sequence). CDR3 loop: CASSLPREWGTQYF. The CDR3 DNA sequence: TGTGCCAGCAGCCTTCCCAGGGAATGGGGTACGCAGTATTTT. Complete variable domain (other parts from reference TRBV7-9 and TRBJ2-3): DTGVSQNPRHKITKRGQNVTFRCDPISEHNRLYWYRQTLGQGPEFLTYFQNEAQLEKSRLLSDRFSAERPKGSFSTLEIQRTEQGDSAMYLCASSLPREWGTQYFGPGTRLTVL.

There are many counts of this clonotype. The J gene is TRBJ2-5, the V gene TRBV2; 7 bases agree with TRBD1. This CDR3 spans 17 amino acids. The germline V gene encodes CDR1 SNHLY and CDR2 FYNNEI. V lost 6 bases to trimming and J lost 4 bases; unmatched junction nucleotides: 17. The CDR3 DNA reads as TGTGCCAGCAGCTTGGGTATTTTAGGGGGCGTCTCAGAGACCCAGTACTTC. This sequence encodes CASSLGILGGVSETQYF.

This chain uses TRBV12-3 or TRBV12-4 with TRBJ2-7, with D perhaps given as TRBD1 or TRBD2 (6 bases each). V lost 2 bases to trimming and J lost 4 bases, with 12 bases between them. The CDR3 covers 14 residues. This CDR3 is CASSLRGAAYEQYF. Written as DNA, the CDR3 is TGTGCCAGCAGTTTAAGGGGGGCCGCTTACGAGCAGTACTTC.

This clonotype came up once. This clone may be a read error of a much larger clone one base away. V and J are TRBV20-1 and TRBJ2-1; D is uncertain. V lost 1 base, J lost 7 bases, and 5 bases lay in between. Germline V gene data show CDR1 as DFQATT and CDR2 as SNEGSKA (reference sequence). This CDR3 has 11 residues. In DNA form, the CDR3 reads TGCAGTGCTAGAGTGCGGAATGAGCAGTTCTTC. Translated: CSARVRNEQFF.

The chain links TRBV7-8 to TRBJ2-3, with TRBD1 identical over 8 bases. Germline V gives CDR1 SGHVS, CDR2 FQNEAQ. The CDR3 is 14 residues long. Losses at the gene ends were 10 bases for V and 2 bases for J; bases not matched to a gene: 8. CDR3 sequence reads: CATDRGPDTDTQYF. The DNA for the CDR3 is TGTGCCACCGACAGGGGACCTGACACAGATACGCAGTATTTT.

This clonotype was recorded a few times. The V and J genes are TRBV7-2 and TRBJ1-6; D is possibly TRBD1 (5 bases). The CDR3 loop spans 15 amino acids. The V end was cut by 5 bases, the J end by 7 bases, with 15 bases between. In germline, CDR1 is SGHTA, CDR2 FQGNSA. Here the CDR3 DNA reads TGTGCCAGCAGCATTAGGAGGGACCCGAATTCACCCCTCCACTTT. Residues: CASSIRRDPNSPLHF.

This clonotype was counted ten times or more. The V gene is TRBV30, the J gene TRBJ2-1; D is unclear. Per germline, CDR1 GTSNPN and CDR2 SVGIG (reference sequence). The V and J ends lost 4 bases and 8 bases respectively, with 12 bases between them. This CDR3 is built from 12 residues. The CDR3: CAWTKSSDEQFF. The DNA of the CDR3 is TGTGCCTGGACGAAATCGTCGGATGAGCAGTTCTTC.

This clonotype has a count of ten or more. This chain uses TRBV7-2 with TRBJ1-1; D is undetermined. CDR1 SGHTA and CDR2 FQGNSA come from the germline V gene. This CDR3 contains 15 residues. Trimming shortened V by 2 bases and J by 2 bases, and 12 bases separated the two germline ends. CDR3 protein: CASSLTRAPNTEAFF. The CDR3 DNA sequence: TGTGCCAGCAGCTTAACCCGGGCCCCTAACACTGAAGCTTTCTTT.

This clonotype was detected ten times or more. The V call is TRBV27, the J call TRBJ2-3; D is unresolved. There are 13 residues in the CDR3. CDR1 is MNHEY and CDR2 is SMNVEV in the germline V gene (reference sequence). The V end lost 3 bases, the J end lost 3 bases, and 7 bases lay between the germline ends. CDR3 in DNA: TGTGCCAGCAGTTTGCTCTGGACAGATACGCAGTATTTT. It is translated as CASSLLWTDTQYF.

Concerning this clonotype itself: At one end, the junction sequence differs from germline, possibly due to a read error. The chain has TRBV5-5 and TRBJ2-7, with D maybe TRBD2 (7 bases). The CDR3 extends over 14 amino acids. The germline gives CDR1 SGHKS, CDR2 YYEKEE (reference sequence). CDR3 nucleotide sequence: TGTGCCGGCAGCTTGGATGGGGGGGCCGGCGAGCAGTACTTC. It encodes CAGSLDGGAGEQYF.

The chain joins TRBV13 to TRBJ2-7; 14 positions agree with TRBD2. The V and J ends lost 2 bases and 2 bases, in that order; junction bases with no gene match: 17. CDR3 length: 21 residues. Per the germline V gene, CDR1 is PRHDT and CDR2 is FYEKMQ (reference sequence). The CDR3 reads CASSLSASPRTSGRRAYEQYF. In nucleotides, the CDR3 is TGTGCCAGCAGCTTATCTGCATCCCCCAGGACTAGCGGGAGGAGGGCCTACGAGCAGTACTTC.

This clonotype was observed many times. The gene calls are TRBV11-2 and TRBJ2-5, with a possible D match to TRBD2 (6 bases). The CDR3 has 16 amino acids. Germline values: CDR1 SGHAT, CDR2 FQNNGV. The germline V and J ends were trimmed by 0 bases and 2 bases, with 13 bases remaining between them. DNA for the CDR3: TGTGCCAGCAGCTTAGAGGGGCCCGGGGGACAAGAGACCCAGTACTTC. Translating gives CASSLEGPGGQETQYF.

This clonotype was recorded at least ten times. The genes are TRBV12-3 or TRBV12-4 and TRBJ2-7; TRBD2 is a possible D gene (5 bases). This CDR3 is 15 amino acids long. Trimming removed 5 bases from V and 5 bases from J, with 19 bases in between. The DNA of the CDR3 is TGTGCCAGCAGTACGATTCGAGGGCCTGAGAACGAGCAGTACTTC. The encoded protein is CASSTIRGPENEQYF.

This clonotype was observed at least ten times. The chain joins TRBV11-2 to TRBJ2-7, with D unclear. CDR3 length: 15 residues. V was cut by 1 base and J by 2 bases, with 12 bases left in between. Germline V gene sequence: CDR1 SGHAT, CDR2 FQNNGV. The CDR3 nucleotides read TGTGCCAGCAGCTTAGTACTACCTACTACCTACGAGCAGTACTTC. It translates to CASSLVLPTTYEQYF.

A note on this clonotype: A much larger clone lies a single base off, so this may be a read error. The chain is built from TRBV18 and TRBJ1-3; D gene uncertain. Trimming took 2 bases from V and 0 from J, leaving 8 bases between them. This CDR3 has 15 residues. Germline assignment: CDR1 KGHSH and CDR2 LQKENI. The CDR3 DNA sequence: TGTGCCAGCTCACCAGGCATTTCCTCTGGAAACACCATATATTTT. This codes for CASSPGISSGNTIYF.

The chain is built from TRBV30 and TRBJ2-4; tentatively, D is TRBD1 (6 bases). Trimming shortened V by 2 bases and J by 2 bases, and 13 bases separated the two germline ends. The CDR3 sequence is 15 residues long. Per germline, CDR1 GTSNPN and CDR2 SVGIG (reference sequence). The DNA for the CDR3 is TGTGCCTGGAGTCAGTGGGGACAATCCAAAAACATTCAGTACTTC. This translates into CAWSQWGQSKNIQYF.

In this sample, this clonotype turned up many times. As DNA, the CDR3 is TGTGCCAGCAGCCGAGGCCTGAAAACAGATACGCAGTATTTT. The encoded protein is CASSRGLKTDTQYF. The chain uses TRBV3-1 and TRBJ2-3; D ambiguous. Deletions cut 4 bases from V and 3 bases from J, with 11 bases between. This CDR3 has 14 amino acids. Germline values: CDR1 LGHDT, CDR2 YNNKEL (reference sequence).